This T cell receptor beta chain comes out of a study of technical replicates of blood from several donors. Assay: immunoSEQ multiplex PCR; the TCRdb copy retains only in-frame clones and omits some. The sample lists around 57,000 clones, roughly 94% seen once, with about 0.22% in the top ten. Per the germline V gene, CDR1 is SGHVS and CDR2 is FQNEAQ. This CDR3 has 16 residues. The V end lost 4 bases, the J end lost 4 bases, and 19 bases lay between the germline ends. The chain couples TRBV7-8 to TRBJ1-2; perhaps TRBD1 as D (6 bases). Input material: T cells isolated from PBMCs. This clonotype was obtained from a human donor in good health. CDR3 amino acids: CASSSGHSPEAYGYTF. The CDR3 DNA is TGTGCCAGCAGCTCGGGACACTCCCCTGAAGCCTATGGCTACACCTTC.